These 13 T cell receptor beta chains share one sample of origin, sequenced in a study of identical twins. MiXCR was run by TCRdb on the 5' RACE reads, yielding one entry per CDR3 protein. The sample has around 510,000 distinct CDR3 sequences; 14% are singletons. The data were also submitted as part of a second study, on yellow fever vaccine responses in identical twins.

Sequenced input: CD4+ T cells sorted from blood. These receptors were taken from a woman between 18 and 29 years old in good health.

The V and J genes are TRBV5-4 and TRBJ2-7, with D unclear. The CDR3 loop spans 15 amino acids. Germline values: CDR1 SGHNT, CDR2 YYREEE (reference sequence). V lost 0 bases and J 0 bases, leaving 10 bases between the germline ends. This chain's CDR3 is CASSLGLTSSYEQYF. In DNA form, the CDR3 reads TGTGCCAGCAGCTTGGGGCTTACAAGCTCCTACGAGCAGTACTTC.

The V call is TRBV23-1, the J call TRBJ1-5; tentatively, D is TRBD1 (6 bases). TRBV23-1 is noted as an ORF with a role that remains uncertain. V lost 7 bases to trimming and J lost 5 bases, with 18 bases between them. The CDR3 loop spans 15 amino acids. In nucleotides, the CDR3 is TGCGCCAGCACCCCGGAAAGGGGGTCTTATCAGCCCCAGCATTTT. Translated, it gives CASTPERGSYQPQHF.

The chain is built from TRBV7-9 and TRBJ2-5, with D unclear. V shed 3 bases and J shed 5 bases, with 10 bases lying between them. This CDR3 is 13 amino acids long. Germline V gene data show CDR1 as SEHNR and CDR2 as FQNEAQ (reference sequence). The CDR3, as DNA: TGTGCCAGCAGCTTCTTTGGTGGGGAGACCCAGTACTTC. Translated: CASSFFGGETQYF.

This clonotype was counted between two and nine times. This chain connects TRBV4-3 to TRBJ2-5; D not resolved. The CDR3 is made up of 14 amino acids. Germline loops: CDR1 LGHNA, CDR2 YSLEER. Trimming shortened V by 0 bases and J by 6 bases, and 11 bases separated the two germline ends. The CDR3 sequence: CASSQEGGAKTQYF. The CDR3 coding sequence is TGCGCCAGCAGCCAAGAGGGCGGCGCGAAGACCCAGTACTTC.

J is TRBJ2-3 and V is TRBV29-1; 10 bases are shared with TRBD2. In germline, CDR1 is SQVTM, CDR2 ANQGSEA. The CDR3 consists of 18 residues. V dropped 8 bases and J dropped 0; count of bases not matched to a gene: 17. CDR3 loop: CSIRRQQLAGDSTDTQYF. The CDR3 DNA sequence: TGCAGCATACGTCGGCAGCAGCTAGCGGGAGATAGCACAGATACGCAGTATTTT.

The chain links TRBV9 to TRBJ2-5, with 9 bases lining up with TRBD1. This CDR3 has 15 residues. Trimming removed 3 bases from V and 4 bases from J; junction bases left unmatched: 7. Germline V CDR1 and CDR2: SGDLS, YYNGEE. CDR3 in amino acids: CASSARDRVLETQYF. The CDR3 DNA reads as TGTGCCAGCAGCGCCCGGGACAGGGTATTAGAGACCCAGTACTTC.

This clonotype was detected a few times. The gene calls are TRBV7-9 and TRBJ2-2, with D maybe TRBD2 (6 bases). This CDR3 spans 16 amino acids. Germline V gene data show CDR1 as SEHNR and CDR2 as FQNEAQ (reference sequence). V gave up 5 bases and J gave up 3 bases, with 16 bases separating them. The CDR3 DNA follows: TGTGCCAGCAGCCGAGCAGCGGGCGGTGACACCGGGGAGCTGTTTTTT. Its translation: CASSRAAGGDTGELFF.

The chain employs TRBV28 and TRBJ2-3, with D perhaps matching TRBD2 (7 bases). Germline V gives CDR1 MDHEN, CDR2 SYDVKM. This CDR3 is 16 amino acids long. V was clipped by 5 bases and J by 4 bases, with 19 bases between them. CDR3 coding DNA: TGTGCCAGCAGTACTAGGGGGGGAGGACTAGCAGATACGCAGTATTTT. Translated, it gives CASSTRGGGLADTQYF. The entire variable domain, with the rest obtained from reference TRBV28 and TRBJ2-3, is as follows: DVKVTQSSRYLVKRTGEKVFLECVQDMDHENMFWYRQDPGLGLRLIYFSYDVKMKEKGDIPEGYSVSREKKERFSLILESASTNQTSMYLCASSTRGGGLADTQYFGPGTRLTVL.

This clonotype has ten or more counts. This chain uses TRBV29-1 with TRBJ2-7; D might be TRBD1 (6 bases). This CDR3 spans 12 amino acids. V was trimmed by 8 bases and J by 0 bases, leaving 11 bases between them. Germline V CDR1 and CDR2: SQVTM, ANQGSEA. CDR3: CSITGISYEQYF. The CDR3 nucleotides read TGCAGCATAACAGGGATCTCCTACGAGCAGTACTTC.

This sequence joins TRBV12-3 or TRBV12-4 and TRBJ1-1, with unresolved D. V lost 6 bases, J lost 3 bases, and 11 bases lay in between. The length of the CDR3 is 13 residues. In nucleotides, the CDR3 is TGTGCCAGCAGCGTCATGAGCCACACTGAAGCTTTCTTT. It specifies CASSVMSHTEAFF.

This clonotype was found a few times. This chain joins TRBV7-2 and TRBJ1-5; no firm D call. Trimming stripped 0 bases from V and 6 bases from J, with 6 bases between. The CDR3 is 13 amino acids. The germline gives CDR1 SGHTA, CDR2 FQGNSA. The CDR3 bases are TGTGCCAGCAGCTTAGCGCTATCTCAGCCCCAGCATTTT. Amino acids: CASSLALSQPQHF.

This clonotype occurred a few times. This chain uses TRBV6-2 or TRBV6-3 with TRBJ2-7, with TRBD1 matching 9 bases. The V gene's germline CDR1 is MNHEY and CDR2 SVGEGT. This CDR3 has 18 amino acids. V trimming: 8 bases; J trimming: 4 bases; junction bases outside the gene matches: 21. The CDR3 DNA is TGTGCCAGCCCTCCCCAGACCGGGACAGGGTACTTTCAGTACGAGCAGTACTTC. It is translated as CASPPQTGTGYFQYEQYF.

In its sample, this clonotype was seen many times. The chain uses TRBV27 and TRBJ2-7, with D perhaps TRBD1 or TRBD2 (5 bases each). V lost 5 bases and J 4 bases, leaving 18 bases between the germline ends. The CDR3 covers 15 residues. From germline, CDR1 is MNHEY and CDR2 SMNVEV (reference sequence). The CDR3 nucleotides are TGTGCCAGCAGTCCGCGTACGGGGACCGGGTACGAGCAGTACTTC. It translates to CASSPRTGTGYEQYF.